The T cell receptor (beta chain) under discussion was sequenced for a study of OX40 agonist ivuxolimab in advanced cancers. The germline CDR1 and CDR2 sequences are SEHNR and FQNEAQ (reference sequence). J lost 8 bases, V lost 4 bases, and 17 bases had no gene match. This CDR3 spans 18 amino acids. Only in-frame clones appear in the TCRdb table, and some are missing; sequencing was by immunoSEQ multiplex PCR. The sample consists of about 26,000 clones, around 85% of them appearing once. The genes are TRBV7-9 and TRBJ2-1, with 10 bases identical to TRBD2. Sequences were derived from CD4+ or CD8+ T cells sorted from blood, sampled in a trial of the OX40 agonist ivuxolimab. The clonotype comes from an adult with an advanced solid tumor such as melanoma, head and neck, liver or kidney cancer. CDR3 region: CASSSPGPGTSEADEQFF. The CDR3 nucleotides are TGTGCCAGCAGCTCTCCGGGACCCGGGACTAGCGAGGCCGATGAGCAGTTCTTC.